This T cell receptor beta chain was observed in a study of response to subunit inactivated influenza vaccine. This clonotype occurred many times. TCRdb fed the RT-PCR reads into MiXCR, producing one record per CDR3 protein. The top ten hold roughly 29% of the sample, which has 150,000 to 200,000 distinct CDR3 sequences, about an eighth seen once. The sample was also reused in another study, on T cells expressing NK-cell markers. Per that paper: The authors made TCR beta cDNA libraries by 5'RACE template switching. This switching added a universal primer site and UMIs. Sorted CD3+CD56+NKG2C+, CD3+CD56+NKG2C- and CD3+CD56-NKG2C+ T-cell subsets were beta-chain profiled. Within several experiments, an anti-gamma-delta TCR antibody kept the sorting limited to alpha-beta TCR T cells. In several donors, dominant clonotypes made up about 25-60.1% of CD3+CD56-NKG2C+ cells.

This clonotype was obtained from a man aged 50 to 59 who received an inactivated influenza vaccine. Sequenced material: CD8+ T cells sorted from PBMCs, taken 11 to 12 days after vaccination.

CDR3 DNA: TGCGCCAGCAGCCTGGATGATGACAGGGCCTACGAGCAGTACTTC. Amino acids: CASSLDDDRAYEQYF. The chain recombines TRBV4-3 with TRBJ2-7; TRBD1 matches at 7 bases. The CDR3 spans 15 residues. V dropped 4 bases and J dropped 2; count of bases not matched to a gene: 8. CDR1 is LGHNA and CDR2 is YSLEER in the germline V gene.